The following is a TCR beta chain sequence with its context. Its antigen is unknown. Among all donors, each was a healthy Caucasian. These data originate in a study of identical twins. Study results and limitations: While abundant cord blood beta clonotypes carried fewer insertions, memory repertoires showed no such pattern. Among monozygotic twins, out-of-frame TCR alpha sharing exceeded what models predicted. Without tracking the same donors, conclusions rested on cross-sectional statistical analysis.

The V and J ends lost 5 bases and 9 bases, in that order; junction bases with no gene match: 10. This CDR3 contains 13 residues. MiXCR, applied by TCRdb to the 5' RACE reads, yields one record per CDR3 protein. Of 450,000 to 600,000 distinct CDR3 sequences in the sample, more than 20% are singletons; the top ten hold approximately 0.49%. These data were also filed under a second study, of yellow fever vaccine responses in identical twins.

The receptor comes from a young woman in good health. Specimen: CD4+ T cells sorted from blood. V is TRBV12-3 or TRBV12-4 and J is TRBJ2-7; 7 nucleotides match TRBD1. CDR3 sequence (DNA): TGTGCCAGCAGTGAGTACAGGGGACGAAGGCAGTACGTC. Translating it yields CASSEYRGRRQYV.